A selection of T cell receptor beta chains follows, all from one sample in a study. TCRdb redid the calling of the 5' RACE reads with MiXCR, one entry per CDR3 protein. The sample records 40,000 to 55,000 distinct CDR3 sequences, around a fifth being singletons. The sample comprised Tregs sorted from a lymph node. The receptors come from a female donor with breast cancer. Each CDR3 is given with its conserved first and last residue. A D gene is named only where the DNA matches it firmly. Expanded clones get a size class; other rows say once, few or many, or leave the size out.

J,size,V,length,D,CDR3,DNA
TRBJ2-7,few,TRBV28,16,.,CASSPWKAESNYEQYF,TGTGCCAGCAGCCCCTGGAAAGCGGAAAGCAACTACGAGCAGTACTTC
TRBJ1-3,.,TRBV7-9,16,.,CASSPQFASSGNTIYF,TGTGCCAGCAGCCCCCAATTTGCTAGCTCTGGAAACACCATATATTTT
TRBJ1-2,.,TRBV3-1,13,.,CASSQGAGYGYTF,TGTGCCAGCAGCCAGGGGGCCGGCTATGGCTACACCTTC
TRBJ2-1,.,TRBV5-1,16,TRBD2,CASSFSGRGSYNGQFF,TGCGCCAGCAGCTTTAGCGGGAGGGGCTCCTACAATGGGCAGTTCTTC
TRBJ1-1,few,TRBV10-3,15,TRBD1,CAIREGQAGNTEAFF,TGTGCCATCCGCGAAGGACAGGCGGGGAACACTGAAGCTTTCTTT
TRBJ2-7,many,TRBV5-1,19,.,CASSLAAPRTLRASYEQYF,TGCGCCAGCAGCTTGGCGGCTCCTCGGACCCTGAGAGCTTCCTACGAGCAGTACTTC
TRBJ2-4,.,TRBV20-1,14,TRBD1,CSARDWAGGDIQYF,TGCAGTGCTAGAGATTGGGCAGGGGGAGACATTCAGTACTTC
TRBJ2-5,.,TRBV5-1,15,.,CASSRSGAAEETQYF,TGCGCCAGCAGCCGAAGTGGGGCAGCCGAAGAGACCCAGTACTTC
TRBJ2-2,few,TRBV27,16,.,CASSSAQRVLTGELFF,TGTGCCAGCAGTTCCGCCCAGCGAGTCCTAACCGGGGAGCTGTTTTTT
TRBJ1-5,.,TRBV7-2,13,.,CASSRGTNQPQHF,TGTGCCAGCAGCCGGGGGACAAATCAGCCCCAGCATTTT
TRBJ2-5,few,TRBV7-9,17,TRBD1,CASSLARSGQGRETRYF,TGTGCCAGCAGCTTAGCGCGGTCCGGACAGGGACGGGAGACCCGGTACTTC